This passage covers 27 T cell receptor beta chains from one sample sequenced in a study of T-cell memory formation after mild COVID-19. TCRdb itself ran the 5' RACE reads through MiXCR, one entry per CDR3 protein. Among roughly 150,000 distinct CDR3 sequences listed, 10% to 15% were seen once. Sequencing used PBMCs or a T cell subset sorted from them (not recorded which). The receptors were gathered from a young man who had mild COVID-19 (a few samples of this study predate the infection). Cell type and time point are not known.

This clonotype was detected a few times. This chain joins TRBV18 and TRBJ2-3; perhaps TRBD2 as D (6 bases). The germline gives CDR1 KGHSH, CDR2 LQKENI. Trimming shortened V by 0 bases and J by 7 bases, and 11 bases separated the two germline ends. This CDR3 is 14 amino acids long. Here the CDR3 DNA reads TGTGCCAGCTCACCACCGGCGGGGCCCTATACGCAGTATTTT. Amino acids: CASSPPAGPYTQYF.

CDR3 in amino acids: CASSREQGFYGYTF. For the CDR3, the DNA is TGTGCCAGCAGTCGAGAACAGGGATTCTATGGCTACACCTTC. The gene calls are TRBV7-2 and TRBJ1-2; D may be TRBD1 (6 bases). The CDR3 contains 14 residues. CDR1 and CDR2 (germline): SGHTA, FQGNSA. Trimming removed 6 bases at V and 4 bases at J, with 15 bases between.

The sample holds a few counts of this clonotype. CDR3 residues: CASSQGRRETQYF. The CDR3 DNA sequence: TGTGCCAGCAGCCAGGGGAGGCGGGAGACCCAGTACTTC. The V gene is TRBV3-1, the J gene TRBJ2-5; tentative D call: TRBD2 (6 bases). V dropped 3 bases and J dropped 5 bases, with 10 bases sitting between them. The length of the CDR3 is 13 residues. The germline CDR1 and CDR2 sequences are LGHDT and YNNKEL (reference sequence).

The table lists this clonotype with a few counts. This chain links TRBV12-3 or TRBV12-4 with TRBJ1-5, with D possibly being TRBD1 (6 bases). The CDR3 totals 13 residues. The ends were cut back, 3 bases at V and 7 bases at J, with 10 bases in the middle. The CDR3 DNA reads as TGTGCCAGCAGTTTGGGGGCAGGACAGCCCCAGCATTTT. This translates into CASSLGAGQPQHF.

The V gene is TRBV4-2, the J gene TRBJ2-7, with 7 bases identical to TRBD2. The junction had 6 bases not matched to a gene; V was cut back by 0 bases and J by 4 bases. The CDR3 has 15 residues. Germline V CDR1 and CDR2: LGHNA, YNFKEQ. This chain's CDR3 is CASSQDAAGPYEQYV. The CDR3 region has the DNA TGTGCCAGCAGCCAAGACGCAGCGGGGCCGTACGAGCAGTACGTC.

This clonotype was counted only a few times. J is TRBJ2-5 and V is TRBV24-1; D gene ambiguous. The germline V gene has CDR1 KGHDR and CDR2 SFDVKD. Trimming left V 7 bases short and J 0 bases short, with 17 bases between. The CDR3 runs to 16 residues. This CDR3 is CATSMRPRSHQETQYF. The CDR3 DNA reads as TGTGCCACCAGCATGAGACCCAGAAGCCACCAAGAGACCCAGTACTTC.

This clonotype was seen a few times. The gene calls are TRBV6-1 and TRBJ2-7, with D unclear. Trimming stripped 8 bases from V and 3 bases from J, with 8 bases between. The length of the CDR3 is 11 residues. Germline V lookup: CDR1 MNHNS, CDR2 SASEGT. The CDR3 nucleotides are TGTGCCAGCTGGGATGGCTACGAGCAGTACTTC. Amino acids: CASWDGYEQYF.

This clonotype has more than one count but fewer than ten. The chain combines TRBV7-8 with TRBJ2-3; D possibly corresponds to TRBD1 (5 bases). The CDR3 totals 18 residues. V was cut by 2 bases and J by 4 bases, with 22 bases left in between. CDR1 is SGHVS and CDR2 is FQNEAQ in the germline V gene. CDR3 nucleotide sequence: TGTGCCAGCAGCTTACAAGTTCAGGGTCGGCCACAGGCAGATACGCAGTATTTT. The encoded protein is CASSLQVQGRPQADTQYF.

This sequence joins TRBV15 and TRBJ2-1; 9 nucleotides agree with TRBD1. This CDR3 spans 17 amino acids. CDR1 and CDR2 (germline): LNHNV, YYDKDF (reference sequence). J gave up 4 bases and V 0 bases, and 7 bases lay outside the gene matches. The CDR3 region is CATSREGGQGLYNEQFF. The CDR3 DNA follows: TGTGCCACCAGCAGAGAGGGGGGACAGGGATTGTACAATGAGCAGTTCTTC.

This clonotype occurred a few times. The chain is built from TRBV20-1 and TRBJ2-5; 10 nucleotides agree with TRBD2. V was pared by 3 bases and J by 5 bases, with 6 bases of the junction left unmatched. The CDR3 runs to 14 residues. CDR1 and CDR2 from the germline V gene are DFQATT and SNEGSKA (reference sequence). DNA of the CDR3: TGCAGTGCTAGGAGCGGGGGGGCCGCGGAGACCCAGTACTTC. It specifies CSARSGGAAETQYF.

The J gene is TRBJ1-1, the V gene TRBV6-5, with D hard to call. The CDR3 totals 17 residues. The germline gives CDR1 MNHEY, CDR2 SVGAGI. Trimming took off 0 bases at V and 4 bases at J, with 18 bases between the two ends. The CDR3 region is CASSYSTWPSAGTEAFF. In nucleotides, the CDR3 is TGTGCCAGCAGTTACTCGACATGGCCCTCTGCGGGCACTGAAGCTTTCTTT.

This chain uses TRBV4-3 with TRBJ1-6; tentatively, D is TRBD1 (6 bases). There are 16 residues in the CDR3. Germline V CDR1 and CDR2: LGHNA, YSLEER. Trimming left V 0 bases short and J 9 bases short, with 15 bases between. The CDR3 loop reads CASSQEANRDPSPLHF. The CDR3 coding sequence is TGCGCCAGCAGCCAAGAGGCGAACAGGGACCCTTCACCCCTCCACTTT.

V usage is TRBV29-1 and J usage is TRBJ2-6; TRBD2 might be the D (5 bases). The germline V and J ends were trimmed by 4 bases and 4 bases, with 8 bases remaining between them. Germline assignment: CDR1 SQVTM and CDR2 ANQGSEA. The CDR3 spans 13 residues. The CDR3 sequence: CSVGSGGANVLTF. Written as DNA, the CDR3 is TGCAGCGTTGGATCGGGGGGGGCCAACGTCCTGACTTTC.

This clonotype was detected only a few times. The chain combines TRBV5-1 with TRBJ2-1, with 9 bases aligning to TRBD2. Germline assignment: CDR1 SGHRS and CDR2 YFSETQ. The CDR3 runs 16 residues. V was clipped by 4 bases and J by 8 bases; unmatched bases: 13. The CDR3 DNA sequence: TGCGCCAGCAGCCTGTCGGGGGCGGGGGGGCAGGATGAGCAGTTCTTC. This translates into CASSLSGAGGQDEQFF. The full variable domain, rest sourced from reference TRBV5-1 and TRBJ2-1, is KAGVTQTPRYLIKTRGQQVTLSCSPISGHRSVSWYQQTPGQGLQFLFEYFSETQRNKGNFPGRFSGRQFSNSRSEMNVSTLELGDSALYLCASSLSGAGGQDEQFFGPGTRLTVL.

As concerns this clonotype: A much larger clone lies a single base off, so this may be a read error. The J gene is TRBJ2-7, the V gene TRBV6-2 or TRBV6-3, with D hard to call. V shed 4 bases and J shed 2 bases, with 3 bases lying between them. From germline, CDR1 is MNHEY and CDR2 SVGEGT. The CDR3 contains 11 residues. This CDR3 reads CASSFTYEQYF. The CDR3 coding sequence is TGTGCCAGCAGTTTCACCTACGAGCAGTACTTC.

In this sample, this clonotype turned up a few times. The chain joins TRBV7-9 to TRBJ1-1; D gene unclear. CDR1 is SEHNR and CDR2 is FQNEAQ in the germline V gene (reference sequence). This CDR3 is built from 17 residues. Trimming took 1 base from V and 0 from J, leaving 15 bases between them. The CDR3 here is CASSLGLDAGMNTEAFF. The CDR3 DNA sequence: TGTGCCAGCAGCTTAGGTTTAGATGCTGGTATGAACACTGAAGCTTTCTTT. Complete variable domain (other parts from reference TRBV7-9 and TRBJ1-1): DTGVSQNPRHKITKRGQNVTFRCDPISEHNRLYWYRQTLGQGPEFLTYFQNEAQLEKSRLLSDRFSAERPKGSFSTLEIQRTEQGDSAMYLCASSLGLDAGMNTEAFFGQGTRLTVV.

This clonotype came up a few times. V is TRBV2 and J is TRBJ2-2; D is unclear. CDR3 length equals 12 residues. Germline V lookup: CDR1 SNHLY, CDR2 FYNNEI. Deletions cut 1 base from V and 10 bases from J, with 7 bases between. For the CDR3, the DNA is TGTGCCAGCAGTGAAGGATACGTGGAGCTGTTTTTT. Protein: CASSEGYVELFF.

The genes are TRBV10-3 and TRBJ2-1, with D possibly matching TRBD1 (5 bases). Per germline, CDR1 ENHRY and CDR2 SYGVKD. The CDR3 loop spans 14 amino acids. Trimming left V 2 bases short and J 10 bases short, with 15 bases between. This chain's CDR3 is CAISEGMSWGEQFF. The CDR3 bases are TGTGCCATCAGTGAGGGTATGTCCTGGGGCGAGCAGTTCTTC.

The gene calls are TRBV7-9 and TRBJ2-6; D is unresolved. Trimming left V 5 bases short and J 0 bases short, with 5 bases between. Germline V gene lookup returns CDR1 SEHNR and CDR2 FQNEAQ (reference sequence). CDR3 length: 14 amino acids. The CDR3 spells CASSHNSGANVLTF. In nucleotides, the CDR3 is TGTGCCAGCAGCCACAACTCTGGGGCCAACGTCCTGACTTTC. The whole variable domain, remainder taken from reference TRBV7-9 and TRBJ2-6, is DTGVSQNPRHKITKRGQNVTFRCDPISEHNRLYWYRQTLGQGPEFLTYFQNEAQLEKSRLLSDRFSAERPKGSFSTLEIQRTEQGDSAMYLCASSHNSGANVLTFGAGSRLTVL.

CDR3 sequence: CASSSQGKNEQFF. As DNA, the CDR3 is TGTGCCAGCAGCAGTCAGGGGAAGAATGAGCAGTTCTTC. V and J are TRBV7-7 and TRBJ2-1, with TRBD1 as a possible D gene (6 bases). This CDR3 is built from 13 residues. The V and J ends lost 5 bases and 7 bases respectively, with 12 bases between them. Germline CDR1 reads SSHAT; CDR2 reads FNYEAQ (reference sequence).

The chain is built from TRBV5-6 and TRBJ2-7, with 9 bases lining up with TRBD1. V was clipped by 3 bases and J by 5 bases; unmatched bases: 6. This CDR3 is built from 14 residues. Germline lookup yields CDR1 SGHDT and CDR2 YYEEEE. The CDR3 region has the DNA TGTGCCAGCAGCTGGGAAACAGGGGGCAACGAGCAGTACTTC. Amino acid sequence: CASSWETGGNEQYF. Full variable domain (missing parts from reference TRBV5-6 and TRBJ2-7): DAGVTQSPTHLIKTRGQQVTLRCSPKSGHDTVSWYQQALGQGPQFIFQYYEEEERQRGNFPDRFSGHQFPNYSSELNVNALLLGDSALYLCASSWETGGNEQYFGPGTRLTVT.

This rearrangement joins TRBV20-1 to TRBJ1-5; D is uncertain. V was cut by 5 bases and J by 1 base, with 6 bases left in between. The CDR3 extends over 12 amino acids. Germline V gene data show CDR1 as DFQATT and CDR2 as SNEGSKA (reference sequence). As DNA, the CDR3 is TGCAGTGCTGAGGGCAGCAATCAGCCCCAGCATTTT. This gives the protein CSAEGSNQPQHF.

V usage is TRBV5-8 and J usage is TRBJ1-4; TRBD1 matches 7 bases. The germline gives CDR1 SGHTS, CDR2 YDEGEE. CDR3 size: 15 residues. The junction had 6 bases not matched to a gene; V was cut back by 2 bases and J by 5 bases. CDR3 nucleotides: TGTGCCAGCAGCTTTGACAGGGCGAAAAATGAAAAACTGTTTTTT. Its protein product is CASSFDRAKNEKLFF.

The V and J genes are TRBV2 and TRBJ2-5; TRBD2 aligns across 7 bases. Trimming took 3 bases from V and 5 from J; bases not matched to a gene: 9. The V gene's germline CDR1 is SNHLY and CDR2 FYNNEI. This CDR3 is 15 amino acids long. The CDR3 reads CASSEEALSGETQYF. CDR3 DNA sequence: TGTGCCAGCAGTGAGGAGGCCCTTAGCGGGGAGACCCAGTACTTC.

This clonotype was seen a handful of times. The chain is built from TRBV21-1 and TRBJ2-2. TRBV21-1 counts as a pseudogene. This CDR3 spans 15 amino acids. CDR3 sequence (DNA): TGTGCCAGCAGCAAAGGGCGACAGAACACCGGGGAGCTGTTTTTT. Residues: CASSKGRQNTGELFF.

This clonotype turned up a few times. CDR3 nucleotides: TGCAGCGTGGGGACGGAACTAACAGATACGCAGTATTTT. Translating gives CSVGTELTDTQYF. This sequence joins TRBV29-1 and TRBJ2-3; possibly TRBD1 or TRBD2 for D (5 bases each). The CDR3 loop spans 13 amino acids. Germline loops: CDR1 SQVTM, CDR2 ANQGSEA. V was shortened by 6 bases and J by 3 bases, with 13 bases between the two germline ends.

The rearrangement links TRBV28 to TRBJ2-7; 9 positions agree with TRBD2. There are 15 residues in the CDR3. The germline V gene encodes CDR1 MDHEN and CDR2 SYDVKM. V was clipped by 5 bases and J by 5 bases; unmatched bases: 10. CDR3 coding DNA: TGTGCCAGCAGTCCTGGCGGGGGGGCAGTCAACGAGCAGTACGTC. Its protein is CASSPGGGAVNEQYV.